The 22 T cell receptor beta chains given below trace back to one sample, sequenced in a study of blood T cell repertoires in COVID-19. TCRdb's copy holds only in-frame clones and misses some; the assay was immunoSEQ multiplex PCR. The data show under 200,000 clones, 88% seen once. Material for sequencing was PBMCs or T cells enriched from blood (not recorded which). Receptors were obtained from a woman aged 45 to 65 who had recovered from COVID-19.

The chain couples TRBV7-3 to TRBJ2-5; maybe TRBD2 (7 bases). Between the trimmed V and J ends, which lost 6 bases and 1 base, there was a span of 15 bases. The CDR3 sequence is 15 residues long. Germline V gene sequence: CDR1 SGHTA, CDR2 FQGTGA. The CDR3 bases are TGTGCCAGCAGTGTGGGGGGGCTCTTCCAAGAGACCCAGTACTTC. Protein product: CASSVGGLFQETQYF.

The rearrangement links TRBV5-1 to TRBJ2-3, with 7 nucleotides matching TRBD1. V lost 5 bases and J lost 3; bases outside the gene matches: 6. Per the germline V gene, CDR1 is SGHRS and CDR2 is YFSETQ. The CDR3 totals 14 residues. Written as DNA, the CDR3 is TGCGCCAGCAGTCCACAGGGGTCAACAGATACGCAGTATTTT. It encodes CASSPQGSTDTQYF.

This clone has only one observation. V and J are TRBV7-9 and TRBJ1-6; TRBD1 matches 9 bases. The V gene end was trimmed by 4 bases and the J gene end by 5 bases; junction bases not matched to a gene: 3. Germline values: CDR1 SEHNR, CDR2 FQNEAQ (reference sequence). The length of the CDR3 is 15 residues. CDR3 nucleotide sequence: TGTGCCAGCAGCTCACAGGGGGCGAATAATTCACCCCTCCACTTT. Translated: CASSSQGANNSPLHF.

The chain carries TRBV30 and TRBJ1-1, with D unresolved. The CDR3 loop spans 13 amino acids. The V gene lost 4 bases and the J gene lost 1 base, with 10 bases spanning the gap. The V gene's germline CDR1 is GTSNPN and CDR2 SVGIG (reference sequence). The DNA for the CDR3 is TGTGCCTGGATATCGCCTAGGAACACTGAAGCTTTCTTT. Translating it yields CAWISPRNTEAFF.

The chain recombines TRBV30 with TRBJ2-3, with 10 bases lining up with TRBD2. This CDR3 contains 13 residues. Germline CDR1 reads GTSNPN; CDR2 reads SVGIG (reference sequence). The CDR3 DNA reads TGTGCGTTGTCTAGCGGGGGATCAGATACGCAGTATTTT. Translating it yields CALSSGGSDTQYF.

This sequence joins TRBV6-5 and TRBJ2-1; 8 bases fit TRBD1. Germline V gives CDR1 MNHEY, CDR2 SVGAGI. V was pared by 6 bases and J by 1 base, with 5 bases of the junction left unmatched. The CDR3 spans 15 residues. The CDR3 sequence is CASRSNRGSYNEQFF. The CDR3 DNA reads TGTGCCAGCAGGTCCAACAGGGGGTCCTACAATGAGCAGTTCTTC.

The CDR3 sequence is CASSPRGGEQFF. The CDR3 DNA is TGTGCCAGCAGCCCCCGGGGGGGTGAGCAGTTCTTC. The chain employs TRBV7-9 and TRBJ2-1, with 8 bases identical to TRBD2. The CDR3 contains 12 residues. Unmatched junction bases numbered 3, after V lost 5 bases and J lost 9 bases. CDR1 and CDR2 from the germline V gene are SEHNR and FQNEAQ (reference sequence). Combining the CDR3 with reference TRBV7-9 and TRBJ2-1 gives the whole variable domain DTGVSQNPRHKITKRGQNVTFRCDPISEHNRLYWYRQTLGQGPEFLTYFQNEAQLEKSRLLSDRFSAERPKGSFSTLEIQRTEQGDSAMYLCASSPRGGEQFFGPGTRLTVL.

This rearrangement joins TRBV11-2 to TRBJ2-5; tentative D call: TRBD1 (5 bases). Per germline, CDR1 SGHAT and CDR2 FQNNGV. Trimming shortened V by 4 bases and J by 4 bases, and 16 bases separated the two germline ends. The CDR3 sequence is 15 residues long. The CDR3 bases are TGTGCCAGCAGCTGGGGCCGGAGTTATAGAGAGACCCAGTACTTC. As protein: CASSWGRSYRETQYF.

This chain connects TRBV27 to TRBJ1-1; 9 bases align to TRBD1. V was clipped by 8 bases and J by 2 bases; unmatched bases: 3. CDR3 size: 13 residues. Looked up from germline, CDR1 is MNHEY and CDR2 is SMNVEV (reference sequence). Written as DNA, the CDR3 is TGTGCCAGCCGGGACAGGGAAAACACTGAAGCTTTCTTT. As protein: CASRDRENTEAFF.

This chain uses TRBV12-5 with TRBJ2-7; D unclear. V was shortened by 5 bases and J by 3 bases, with 11 bases between the two germline ends. The CDR3 totals 13 residues. The V gene's germline CDR1 is LGHNT and CDR2 FRNRAP. CDR3 sequence: CASGGDSLYEQYF. The CDR3, as DNA: TGTGCTAGTGGTGGAGATTCCCTCTACGAGCAGTACTTC. The full variable domain, in which reference TRBV12-5 and TRBJ2-7 provide the parts outside the CDR3, is DARVTQTPRHKVTEMGQEVTMRCQPILGHNTVFWYRQTMMQGLELLAYFRNRAPLDDSGMPKDRFSAEMPDATLATLKIQPSEPRDSAVYFCASGGDSLYEQYFGPGTRLTVT.

The chain employs TRBV5-1 and TRBJ2-1; 8 bases map to TRBD1. The CDR3 has 16 residues. With V trimmed by 0 bases and J by 8 bases, 10 bases remained unmatched. Germline CDR1 reads SGHRS; CDR2 reads YFSETQ. This chain's CDR3 is CASSLGWQGARDEQFF. CDR3 DNA sequence: TGCGCCAGCAGCTTGGGGTGGCAGGGGGCCCGGGATGAGCAGTTCTTC.

This clone was observed once. The V gene is TRBV7-6, the J gene TRBJ2-7; 8 bases are a match to TRBD1. Per germline, CDR1 SGHVS and CDR2 FNYEAQ. The CDR3 contains 17 residues. The V segment lost 3 bases and the J segment 3 bases; nucleotides outside the gene matches: 13. The CDR3 DNA follows: TGTGCCAGCAGCTTTATCCCCGGACAGGGATTTAACTACGAGCAGTACTTC. It translates to CASSFIPGQGFNYEQYF.

This clone was recorded a few times. The rearrangement uses TRBV11-2 and TRBJ2-7; a possible D gene is TRBD2 (6 bases). V was clipped by 1 base and J by 9 bases, with 7 bases between them. The V gene's germline CDR1 is SGHAT and CDR2 FQNNGV. This CDR3 has 11 amino acids. DNA of the CDR3: TGTGCCAGCAGCTTAGGGGGGGTGCAGTACTTC. Its translation is CASSLGGVQYF.

Concerning this clone itself: The identical CDR3 is also encoded by other nucleotide sequences in the sample. The chain carries TRBV18 and TRBJ1-5; 7 positions agree with TRBD1. The germline gives CDR1 KGHSH, CDR2 LQKENI. V was pared by 5 bases and J by 2 bases, with 3 bases of the junction left unmatched. The CDR3 covers 14 residues. CDR3 sequence reads: CASSSGQGNQPQHF. In DNA form, the CDR3 reads TGTGCCAGCTCATCCGGACAGGGCAATCAGCCCCAGCATTTT.

V usage is TRBV5-1 and J usage is TRBJ2-3; 7 bases fit TRBD1. The CDR3 is 16 amino acids. V trimming: 0 bases; J trimming: 0 bases; junction bases outside the gene matches: 4. CDR1 and CDR2 from the germline V gene are SGHRS and YFSETQ. The CDR3 DNA sequence: TGCGCCAGCAGCTTGGGGGACAGATCCAGCACAGATACGCAGTATTTT. It codes for CASSLGDRSSTDTQYF.

V usage is TRBV6-2 or TRBV6-3 and J usage is TRBJ1-5; tentatively, D is TRBD1 (5 bases). Per germline, CDR1 MNHEY and CDR2 SVGEGT. The CDR3 has 16 residues. V gave up 0 bases and J gave up 6 bases, with 15 bases separating them. The CDR3: CASSYSSREGRQPQHF. The DNA of the CDR3 is TGTGCCAGCAGTTACTCTTCCAGGGAAGGGCGTCAGCCCCAGCATTTT.

V is TRBV9 and J is TRBJ2-5; unclear D gene. V lost 1 base and J 5 bases, leaving 9 bases between the germline ends. CDR1 is SGDLS, CDR2 YYNGEE, per germline. This CDR3 contains 13 residues. The DNA for the CDR3 is TGTGCCAGCAGCGTATCCCTCAGGGAGACCCAGTACTTC. Its protein product is CASSVSLRETQYF.

The V and J genes are TRBV10-3 and TRBJ1-2; D might be TRBD1 (6 bases). In germline, CDR1 is ENHRY, CDR2 SYGVKD. Trimming pared 6 bases from V and 7 bases from J, leaving 15 bases between. The CDR3 extends over 13 amino acids. The CDR3 DNA reads TGTGCCATCAGGGGGGCAGGGTACAGTGGCTACACCTTC. This translates into CAIRGAGYSGYTF.

The V call is TRBV5-8, the J call TRBJ1-4, with D maybe TRBD1 (5 bases). CDR3 length: 15 amino acids. Germline values: CDR1 SGHTS, CDR2 YDEGEE. Trimming removed 2 bases from V and 8 bases from J, with 16 bases in between. The chain's CDR3 is CASSFLVRGEEKLFF. The CDR3 DNA reads as TGTGCCAGCAGCTTCCTAGTACGGGGGGAAGAAAAACTGTTTTTT.

V gene TRBV4-1 combines with J gene TRBJ2-5, with D maybe TRBD2 (7 bases). Germline V gene lookup returns CDR1 MGHRA and CDR2 YSYEKL. The V and J ends lost 0 bases and 5 bases respectively, with 13 bases between them. CDR3 length: 15 amino acids. This CDR3 reads CASSQEEGGGETQYF. CDR3 nucleotides: TGCGCCAGCAGCCAAGAAGAGGGGGGAGGGGAGACCCAGTACTTC.

V usage is TRBV4-3 and J usage is TRBJ1-2; 7 nucleotides line up with TRBD1. Trimming removed 8 bases from V and 5 bases from J; junction bases left unmatched: 8. Germline V CDR1 and CDR2: LGHNA, YSLEER. The CDR3 sequence is 13 residues long. The DNA for the CDR3 is TGCGCCAGCCGAGAGGCAGGGGGTTATGGCTACACCTTC. Encoded protein: CASREAGGYGYTF.

The CDR3 here is CASSLKRGNSYNEQFF. The DNA of the CDR3 is TGCGCCAGCAGCTTGAAGCGGGGGAACTCCTACAATGAGCAGTTCTTC. This sequence joins TRBV5-1 and TRBJ2-1; 8 nucleotides agree with TRBD2. The V and J ends lost 1 base and 0 bases, in that order; junction bases with no gene match: 3. Germline V lookup: CDR1 SGHRS, CDR2 YFSETQ. The CDR3 is 16 residues long.